What follows are 16 T cell receptor beta chains derived from one specimen sequenced in a study of blood T cell repertoires in COVID-19 (TCRdb year 2020). The library was produced with the immunoSEQ multiplex PCR assay. The immuneACCESS repertoire file appears here via TCRdb, limited to in-frame rearrangements. These files lack a portion of the clones; in checked studies, under half of the deficit traces to unresolved V genes, and the cause of the others is not known. For this sample there are 200,000 or so clones; roughly 82% appear just once. The top ten hold about 13% of the sample. The sample taken for sequencing was peripheral blood. Receptors were obtained from a human donor in a cohort sampled during active COVID-19.

The gene calls are TRBV29-1 and TRBJ1-3; D possibly corresponds to TRBD1 (6 bases). CDR3 length: 13 amino acids. Trimming shortened V by 7 bases and J by 4 bases, and 14 bases separated the two germline ends. Germline V gene data show CDR1 as SQVTM and CDR2 as ANQGSEA. DNA for the CDR3: TGCAGCGGGGGGGGGCCGCAGGGAAACACCATATATTTT. Encoded protein: CSGGGPQGNTIYF.

The chain joins TRBV10-1 to TRBJ1-1; D is perhaps TRBD1 (6 bases). This CDR3 region has 15 residues. The V end was cut by 2 bases, the J end by 4 bases, with 14 bases between. The germline CDR1 and CDR2 sequences are WNHNN and SYGVQD (reference sequence). This chain's CDR3 is CASSEAAQGPTEAFF. The CDR3 DNA sequence: TGCGCCAGCAGTGAGGCGGCTCAGGGGCCCACTGAAGCTTTCTTT.

This clone was seen just once. The chain has TRBV27 and TRBJ1-5, with D unresolved. The CDR3 sequence is 13 residues long. The germline CDR1 and CDR2 sequences are MNHEY and SMNVEV (reference sequence). V gave up 6 bases and J gave up 9 bases, with 15 bases separating them. Written as DNA, the CDR3 is TGTGCCAGCAGCCGCGGAACTCATTGGCCCCAGCATTTT. It codes for CASSRGTHWPQHF.

The chain carries TRBV5-1 and TRBJ2-1; D ambiguous. Germline CDR1 reads SGHRS; CDR2 reads YFSETQ. This CDR3 spans 15 amino acids. V was pared by 5 bases and J by 7 bases, with 19 bases between. The CDR3 is CASRRESQVKNEQFF. Written as DNA, the CDR3 is TGCGCCAGCAGACGCGAATCCCAGGTAAAAAATGAGCAGTTCTTC. Looking up the rest from reference TRBV5-1 and TRBJ2-1 gives the full variable domain: KAGVTQTPRYLIKTRGQQVTLSCSPISGHRSVSWYQQTPGQGLQFLFEYFSETQRNKGNFPGRFSGRQFSNSRSEMNVSTLELGDSALYLCASRRESQVKNEQFFGPGTRLTVL.

This clone came up a few times. This chain connects TRBV11-2 to TRBJ2-3, with TRBD2 as a possible D gene (6 bases). The CDR3 has 15 residues. V was shortened by 1 base and J by 4 bases, with 12 bases between the two germline ends. CDR1 SGHAT and CDR2 FQNNGV come from the germline V gene. The CDR3 nucleotides are TGTGCCAGCAGCTTAGGTAGTACGGGGGCAGATACGCAGTATTTT. The encoded protein is CASSLGSTGADTQYF.

The chain couples TRBV7-8 to TRBJ1-5; TRBD1 matches 8 bases. This CDR3 spans 14 amino acids. Germline V gene sequence: CDR1 SGHVS, CDR2 FQNEAQ. Unmatched junction bases numbered 3, after V lost 3 bases and J lost 5 bases. For the CDR3, the DNA is TGTGCCAGCAGCTTCAAGGACAGGGATCAGCCCCAGCATTTT. The encoded protein is CASSFKDRDQPQHF.

This sequence joins TRBV29-1 and TRBJ2-7; 11 bases are shared with TRBD2. V dropped 6 bases and J dropped 2; count of bases not matched to a gene: 0. CDR1 SQVTM and CDR2 ANQGSEA come from the germline V gene. CDR3 length equals 12 residues. CDR3 sequence (DNA): TGCAGCGTACTAGCGGGGGCCTACGAGCAGTACTTC. It translates to CSVLAGAYEQYF.

This clone was found a few times. The chain carries TRBV24-1 and TRBJ2-5, with TRBD1 matching over 8 bases. Per the germline V gene, CDR1 is KGHDR and CDR2 is SFDVKD. Trimming took 1 base from V and 0 from J; bases not matched to a gene: 3. The CDR3 runs 16 residues. CDR3: CATSDLKDRDQETQYF. The CDR3 DNA reads TGTGCCACCAGTGATTTAAAGGACAGGGACCAAGAGACCCAGTACTTC.

The chain has TRBV28 and TRBJ2-3; D is perhaps TRBD1 (5 bases). This CDR3 has 18 residues. From germline, CDR1 is MDHEN and CDR2 SYDVKM. Trimming shortened V by 6 bases and J by 4 bases, and 26 bases separated the two germline ends. This chain's CDR3 is CASRPQGFSPIISDTQYF. CDR3 DNA sequence: TGTGCCAGCAGACCCCAGGGATTCTCACCCATTATTTCAGATACGCAGTATTTT.

The gene calls are TRBV7-9 and TRBJ2-3, with 10 bases fitting TRBD1. The CDR3 contains 16 residues. Germline CDR1 and CDR2: SEHNR and FQNEAQ (reference sequence). V lost 5 bases, J lost 1 base, and 6 bases stayed unmatched. CDR3: CASSPTGGTGTDTQYF. The CDR3 coding sequence is TGTGCCAGCAGCCCGACAGGGGGCACCGGCACAGATACGCAGTATTTT.

The chain has TRBV5-1 and TRBJ2-1; weak D call: TRBD2 (6 bases). Trimming pared 2 bases from V and 10 bases from J, leaving 16 bases between. CDR3 length: 14 amino acids. The germline V gene encodes CDR1 SGHRS and CDR2 YFSETQ. CDR3 region: CASSLISGPEEQFF. The CDR3 coding sequence is TGCGCCAGCAGCTTAATCAGCGGGCCGGAGGAGCAGTTCTTC.

The V and J genes are TRBV10-1 and TRBJ2-7, with TRBD2 matching 7 bases. Losses at the gene ends were 3 bases for V and 2 bases for J; bases not matched to a gene: 4. CDR3 length: 14 amino acids. Germline V CDR1 and CDR2: WNHNN, SYGVQD (reference sequence). This chain's CDR3 is CASSEPGRAYEQYF. The CDR3 DNA sequence: TGCGCCAGCAGTGAACCAGGGAGGGCCTACGAGCAGTACTTC.

This chain links TRBV11-2 with TRBJ2-4, with D maybe TRBD2 (8 bases). V lost 4 bases to trimming and J lost 9 bases, with 16 bases between them. The CDR3 runs 14 residues. CDR1 and CDR2 from the germline V gene are SGHAT and FQNNGV. CDR3: CASSSGLGGRIQYF. Here the CDR3 DNA reads TGTGCCAGCAGCTCGGGACTAGGGGGCCGCATTCAGTACTTC.

For this clone: The sample has other DNA sequences that encode this CDR3 too. The V call is TRBV19, the J call TRBJ1-3; a weak D match, TRBD1 (5 bases). V lost 4 bases to trimming and J lost 0 bases, with 7 bases between them. Per germline, CDR1 LNHDA and CDR2 SQIVND (reference sequence). This CDR3 is built from 14 residues. CDR3 sequence reads: CASSTGFSGNTIYF. The CDR3 coding sequence is TGTGCCAGTAGTACAGGGTTCTCTGGAAACACCATATATTTT. The variable domain in full, with the rest retrieved from reference TRBV19 and TRBJ1-3, is DGGITQSPKYLFRKEGQNVTLSCEQNLNHDAMYWYRQDPGQGLRLIYYSQIVNDFQKGDIAEGYSVSREKKESFPLTVTSAQKNPTAFYLCASSTGFSGNTIYFGEGSWLTVV.

This clone was detected many times. The genes are TRBV2 and TRBJ2-5, with D possibly being TRBD2 (5 bases). Per the germline V gene, CDR1 is SNHLY and CDR2 is FYNNEI. Trimming removed 5 bases from V and 5 bases from J, with 15 bases in between. The CDR3 length is 14 residues. The CDR3 DNA is TGTGCCAGCAGTTTAGGACCGAGGGAGGAGACCCAGTACTTC. It codes for CASSLGPREETQYF.

The rearrangement links TRBV9 to TRBJ1-4; TRBD1 aligns across 8 bases. The V gene's germline CDR1 is SGDLS and CDR2 YYNGEE. V shed 4 bases, J shed 2 bases, and the junction held 4 bases outside the gene matches. There are 15 residues in the CDR3. CDR3 in amino acids: CASSTRDRTNEKLFF. The CDR3 DNA reads as TGTGCCAGCAGCACCCGGGACAGGACTAATGAAAAACTGTTTTTT. Using reference TRBV9 and TRBJ1-4 for the parts outside the CDR3, the full variable domain is DSGVTQTPKHLITATGQRVTLRCSPRSGDLSVYWYQQSLDQGLQFLIQYYNGEERAKGNILERFSAQQFPDLHSELNLSSLELGDSALYFCASSTRDRTNEKLFFGSGTQLSVL.